This T cell receptor (beta chain) was recovered during a study of post-analysis software for immune sequencing data. About the study: Some patients lacked subtype; others had relapsing-remitting, secondary progressive or progressive-relapsing disease.

TCR beta cDNA libraries included unique molecular identifiers. TCRdb reprocessed the PCR reads with MiXCR, giving one entry per CDR3 protein. The sample carries 650,000 to 850,000 distinct CDR3 sequences, approximately 53% recorded once. The germline V gene has CDR1 SGHDT and CDR2 YYEEEE. The V segment lost 4 bases and the J segment 4 bases; nucleotides outside the gene matches: 6. The length of the CDR3 is 15 residues. This clonotype was observed a few times. Antigen: not known. The study's findings and limits: A handful of TRBV segments occurring more often in patients than controls included TRBV5-6, TRBV5-1 and TRBV20-1.

The chain employs TRBV5-6 and TRBJ1-5; 9 nucleotides line up with TRBD1. Sequenced input: blood. The origin of this receptor is a girl between 10 and 17 years old with multiple sclerosis. CDR3 DNA: TGTGCCAGCAGCAGGGGACAGGGATTAAATCAGCCCCAGCATTTT. Its protein product is CASSRGQGLNQPQHF.